The 3 T cell receptor beta chains presented below share a single source sample, sequenced in a study of radiation and T cells in renal cell carcinoma. Treatment defined: treatment-naive control, cytoreductive nephrectomy. Assay: immunoSEQ multiplex PCR; the TCRdb copy retains only in-frame clones and omits some. This sample has about 5,600 clones, with around two thirds found just once. The sample here was tumor tissue, taken from a patient whose treatment was nephrectomy without radiotherapy. Source of these receptors: a human donor with renal cell carcinoma.

This clone rates as medium-sized. This chain joins TRBV7-8 and TRBJ1-5, with D unclear. CDR1 and CDR2 (germline): SGHVS, FQNEAQ. The V gene lost 1 base and the J gene lost 5 bases, with 12 bases spanning the gap. The CDR3 spans 15 residues. This chain's CDR3 is CASSLGIGSDQPQHF. DNA for the CDR3: TGTGCCAGCAGCTTAGGGATAGGGAGTGATCAGCCCCAGCATTTT.

The chain carries TRBV28 and TRBJ2-2; D remains unclear. V shed 2 bases and J shed 16 bases, with 14 bases lying between them. The CDR3 has 12 amino acids. Germline CDR1 reads MDHEN; CDR2 reads SYDVKM. CDR3 protein: CASSLVGQVPFF. CDR3 nucleotide sequence: TGTGCCAGCAGTTTAGTAGGGCAGGTCCCGTTTTTT.

This clone was observed once. The rearrangement uses TRBV19 and TRBJ2-1; 8 nucleotides agree with TRBD2. Per the germline V gene, CDR1 is LNHDA and CDR2 is SQIVND (reference sequence). V gave up 1 base and J gave up 10 bases; unmatched junction bases: 6. CDR3 length equals 14 residues. CDR3 region: CASSIGSGGWEQFF. CDR3 in DNA: TGTGCCAGTAGTATAGGATCGGGAGGGTGGGAGCAGTTCTTC.